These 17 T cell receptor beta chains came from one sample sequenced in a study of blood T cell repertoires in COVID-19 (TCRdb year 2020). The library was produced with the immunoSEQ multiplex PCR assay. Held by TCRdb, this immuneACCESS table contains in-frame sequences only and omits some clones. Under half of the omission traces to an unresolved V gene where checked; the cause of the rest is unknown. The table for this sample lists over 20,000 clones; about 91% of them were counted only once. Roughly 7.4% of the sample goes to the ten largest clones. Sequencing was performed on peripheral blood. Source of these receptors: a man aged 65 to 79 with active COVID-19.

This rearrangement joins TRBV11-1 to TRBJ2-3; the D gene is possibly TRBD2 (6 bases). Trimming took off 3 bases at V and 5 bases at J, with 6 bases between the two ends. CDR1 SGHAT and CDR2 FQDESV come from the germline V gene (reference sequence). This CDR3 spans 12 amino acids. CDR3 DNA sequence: TGTGCCAGCAGCTTGGGGGGAGATACGCAGTATTTT. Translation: CASSLGGDTQYF.

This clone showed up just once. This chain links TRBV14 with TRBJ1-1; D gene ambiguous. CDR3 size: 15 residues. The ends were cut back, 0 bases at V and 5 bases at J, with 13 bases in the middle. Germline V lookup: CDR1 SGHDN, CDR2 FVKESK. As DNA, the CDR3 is TGTGCCAGCAGCCAAGATCCCGGGGTGCTTACTGAAGCTTTCTTT. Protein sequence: CASSQDPGVLTEAFF.

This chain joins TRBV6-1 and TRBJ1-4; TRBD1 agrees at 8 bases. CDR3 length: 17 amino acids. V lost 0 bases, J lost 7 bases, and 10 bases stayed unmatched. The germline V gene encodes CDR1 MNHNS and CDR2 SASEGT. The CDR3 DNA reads TGTGCCAGCAGTGAAGCCCCAGGGGGCCTTGTAGGTGAAAAACTGTTTTTT. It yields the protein CASSEAPGGLVGEKLFF.

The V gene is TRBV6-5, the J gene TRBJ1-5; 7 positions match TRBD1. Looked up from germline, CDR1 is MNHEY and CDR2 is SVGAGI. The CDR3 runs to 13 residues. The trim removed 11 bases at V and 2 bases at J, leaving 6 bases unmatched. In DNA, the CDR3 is TGTGCCGAAGGGGGCGCGGGCAATCAGCCCCAGCATTTT. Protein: CAEGGAGNQPQHF.

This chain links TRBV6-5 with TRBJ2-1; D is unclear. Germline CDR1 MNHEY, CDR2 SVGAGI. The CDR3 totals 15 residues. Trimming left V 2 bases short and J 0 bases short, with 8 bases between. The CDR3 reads CASSYVPSSYNEQFF. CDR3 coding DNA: TGTGCCAGCAGTTACGTTCCTAGCTCCTACAATGAGCAGTTCTTC.

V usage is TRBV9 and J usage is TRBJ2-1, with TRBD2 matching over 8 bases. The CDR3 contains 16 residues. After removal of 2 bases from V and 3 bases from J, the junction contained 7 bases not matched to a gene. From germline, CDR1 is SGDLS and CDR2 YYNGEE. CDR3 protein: CASSVTGTSLYNEQFF. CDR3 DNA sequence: TGTGCCAGCAGCGTTACCGGGACTAGTCTCTACAATGAGCAGTTCTTC.

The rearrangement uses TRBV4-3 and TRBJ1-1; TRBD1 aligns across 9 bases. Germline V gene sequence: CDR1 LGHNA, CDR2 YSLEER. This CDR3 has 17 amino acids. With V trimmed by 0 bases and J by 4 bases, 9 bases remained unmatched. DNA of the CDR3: TGCGCCAGCAGCCAAGATCCCGACAGGGGGGGGGTCACTGAAGCTTTCTTT. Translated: CASSQDPDRGGVTEAFF.

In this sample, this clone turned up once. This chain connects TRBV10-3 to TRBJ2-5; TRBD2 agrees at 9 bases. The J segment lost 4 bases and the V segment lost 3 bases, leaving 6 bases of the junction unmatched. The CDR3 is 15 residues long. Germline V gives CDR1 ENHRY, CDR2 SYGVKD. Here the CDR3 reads CAISDIGGRGETQYF. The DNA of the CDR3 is TGTGCCATCAGTGATATTGGCGGGAGGGGAGAGACCCAGTACTTC.

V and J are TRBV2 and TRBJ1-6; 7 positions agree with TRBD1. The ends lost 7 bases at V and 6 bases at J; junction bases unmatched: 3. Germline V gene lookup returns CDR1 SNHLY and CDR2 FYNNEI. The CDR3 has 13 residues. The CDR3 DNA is TGTGCCAGCAACCGGGACAGTAATTCACCCCTCCACTTT. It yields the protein CASNRDSNSPLHF.

CDR3: CASSQGQGNKNEQFF. For the CDR3, the DNA is TGTGCCAGCAGCCAGGGACAGGGAAATAAAAATGAGCAGTTCTTC. The chain employs TRBV7-6 and TRBJ2-1, with 9 bases fitting TRBD1. Germline V gene sequence: CDR1 SGHVS, CDR2 FNYEAQ. This CDR3 comprises 15 residues. Losses at the gene ends were 5 bases for V and 7 bases for J; bases not matched to a gene: 9.

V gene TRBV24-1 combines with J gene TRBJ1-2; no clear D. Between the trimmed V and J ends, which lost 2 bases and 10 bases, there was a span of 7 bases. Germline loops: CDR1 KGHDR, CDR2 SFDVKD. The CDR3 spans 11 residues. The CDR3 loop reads CATSDYNFYTF. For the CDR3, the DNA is TGTGCCACCAGTGATTATAACTTCTACACCTTC.

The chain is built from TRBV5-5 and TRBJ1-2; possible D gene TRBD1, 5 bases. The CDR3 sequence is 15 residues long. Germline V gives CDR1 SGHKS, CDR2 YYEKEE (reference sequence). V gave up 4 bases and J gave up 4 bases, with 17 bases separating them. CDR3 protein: CASSGDSSNLYGYTF. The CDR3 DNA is TGTGCCAGCAGCGGAGACAGTTCTAACCTCTATGGCTACACCTTC.

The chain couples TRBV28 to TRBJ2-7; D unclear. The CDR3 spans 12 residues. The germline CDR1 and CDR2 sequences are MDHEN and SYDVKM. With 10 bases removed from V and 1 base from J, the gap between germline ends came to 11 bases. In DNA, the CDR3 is TGTGCCACACCCGCGCTTTCCTACGAGCAGTACTTC. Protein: CATPALSYEQYF. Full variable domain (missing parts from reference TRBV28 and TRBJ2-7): DVKVTQSSRYLVKRTGEKVFLECVQDMDHENMFWYRQDPGLGLRLIYFSYDVKMKEKGDIPEGYSVSREKKERFSLILESASTNQTSMYLCATPALSYEQYFGPGTRLTVT.

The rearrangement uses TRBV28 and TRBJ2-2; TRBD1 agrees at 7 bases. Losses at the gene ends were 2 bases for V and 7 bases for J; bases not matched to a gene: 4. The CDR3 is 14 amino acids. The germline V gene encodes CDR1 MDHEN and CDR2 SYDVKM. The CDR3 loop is CASSLPDRVGELFF. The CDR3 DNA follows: TGTGCCAGCAGTTTACCCGACAGGGTCGGGGAGCTGTTTTTT. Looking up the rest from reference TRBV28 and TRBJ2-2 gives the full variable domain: DVKVTQSSRYLVKRTGEKVFLECVQDMDHENMFWYRQDPGLGLRLIYFSYDVKMKEKGDIPEGYSVSREKKERFSLILESASTNQTSMYLCASSLPDRVGELFFGEGSRLTVL.

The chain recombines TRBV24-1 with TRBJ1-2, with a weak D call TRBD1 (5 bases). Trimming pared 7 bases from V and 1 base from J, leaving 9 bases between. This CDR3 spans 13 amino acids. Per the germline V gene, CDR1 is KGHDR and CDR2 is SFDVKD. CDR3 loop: CATSQGSNYGYTF. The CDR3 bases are TGTGCCACCAGCCAGGGCAGTAACTATGGCTACACCTTC.

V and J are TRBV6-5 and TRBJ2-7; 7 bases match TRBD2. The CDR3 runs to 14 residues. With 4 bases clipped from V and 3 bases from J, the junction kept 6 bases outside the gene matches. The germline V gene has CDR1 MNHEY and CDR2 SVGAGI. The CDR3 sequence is CASSWAWEGYEQYF. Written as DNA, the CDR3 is TGTGCCAGCAGTTGGGCGTGGGAGGGCTACGAGCAGTACTTC.

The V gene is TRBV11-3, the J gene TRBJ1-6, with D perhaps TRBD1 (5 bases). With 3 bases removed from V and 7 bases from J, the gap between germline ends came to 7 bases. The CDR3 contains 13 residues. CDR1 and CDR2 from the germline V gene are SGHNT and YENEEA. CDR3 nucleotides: TGTGCCAGCAGCTTTGACAGAAATTCACCCCTCCACTTT. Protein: CASSFDRNSPLHF. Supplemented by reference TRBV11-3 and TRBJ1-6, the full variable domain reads EAGVVQSPRYKIIEKKQPVAFWCNPISGHNTLYWYLQNLGQGPELLIRYENEEAVDDSQLPKDRFSAERLKGVDSTLKIQPAELGDSAVYLCASSFDRNSPLHFGNGTRLTVT.